This T cell receptor (beta chain) was sequenced during a study of T-cell reconstitution after alpha-beta-depleted transplantation in children. For TCRbeta, the library was prepared with unique molecular identifiers. TCRdb fed the PCR reads into MiXCR, producing one record per CDR3 protein. The table has 700,000 to 850,000 distinct CDR3 sequences, approximately 15% seen once. Looked up from germline, CDR1 is DFQATT and CDR2 is SNEGSKA (reference sequence). The CDR3 has 16 amino acids. The V and J genes are TRBV20-1 and TRBJ1-1; D perhaps matches TRBD1 (5 bases). The clonotype originates from a male patient between 5 and 17 years old who had a stem cell transplant for acute lymphoblastic leukemia, so the T cells may come from the graft donor. The material was PBMCs, mostly from graft donor cells, obtained 360 days after TCRalphabeta/CD19-depleted stem cell transplant. The DNA of the CDR3 is TGCAGACTTTTTGGGGGTGCCGGTAAGATGAACACTGAAGCTTTCTTT. This gives the protein CRLFGGAGKMNTEAFF.